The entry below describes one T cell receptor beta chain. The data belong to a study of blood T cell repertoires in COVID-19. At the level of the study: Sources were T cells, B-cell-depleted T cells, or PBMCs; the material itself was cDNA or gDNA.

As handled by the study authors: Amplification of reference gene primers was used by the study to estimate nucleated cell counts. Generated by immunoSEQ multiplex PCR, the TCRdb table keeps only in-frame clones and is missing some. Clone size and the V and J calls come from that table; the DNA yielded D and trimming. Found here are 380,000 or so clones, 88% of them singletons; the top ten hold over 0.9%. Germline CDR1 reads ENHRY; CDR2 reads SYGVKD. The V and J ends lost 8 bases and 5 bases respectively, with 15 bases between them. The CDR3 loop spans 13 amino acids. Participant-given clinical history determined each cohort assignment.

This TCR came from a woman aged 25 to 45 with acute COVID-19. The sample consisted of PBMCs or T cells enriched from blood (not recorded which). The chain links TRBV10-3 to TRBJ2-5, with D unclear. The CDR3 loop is CAISARSGETQYF. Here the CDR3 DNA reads TGTGCCATCTCGGCTAGGAGTGGGGAGACCCAGTACTTC.